These T cell receptor beta chains were read from a single sample in a study of blood T cell repertoires in COVID-19. The table came from immunoSEQ multiplex PCR; TCRdb's copy has only in-frame clones and leaves some out. The repertoire holds about 120,000 clones, with around four fifths as singletons. Source material: peripheral blood. These receptors originate from a man in his thirties or forties with acute or convalescent COVID-19. Each CDR3 is given with its conserved first and last residue. The D gene is left open where the match is weak. A row's size may be missing; if present it is once, few, many or a size class.

v_gene,d_gene,abundance,j_gene,CDR3nt,CDR3aa
TRBV30,-,-,TRBJ2-7,TGTGCCTGGAGTGTTAAGGGACACCACCCCGAGCAGTACTTC,CAWSVKGHHPEQYF
TRBV15,-,-,TRBJ2-5,TGTGCCACCGCGAAAGGGGTGGAGACCCAGTACTTC,CATAKGVETQYF
TRBV7-2,-,-,TRBJ2-7,TGTGCCAGCAGCTTCTTCTCCAGCTCCTACGAGCAGTACTTC,CASSFFSSSYEQYF
TRBV4-2,-,-,TRBJ1-2,TGTGCCAGCAGCCAAGATCCAGGGGAAGGCTACACCTTC,CASSQDPGEGYTF
TRBV7-3,-,-,TRBJ2-2,TGTGCCAGCAGCCTAGGGGTGGGGGAGCTGTTTTTT,CASSLGVGELFF
TRBV4-1,-,-,TRBJ2-1,TGCGCCAGCAGCCAAGTAGGCGGGACCTACAATGAGCAGTTCTTC,CASSQVGGTYNEQFF
TRBV19,-,-,TRBJ2-1,TGTGCCAGTAGTCCCGGGACTTCTAATGAGCAGTTCTTC,CASSPGTSNEQFF
TRBV18,TRBD2,-,TRBJ2-1,TGTGCCAGCTCACCACGGGAGGGGGGGACTAGCCCCAAGTTCTTC,CASSPREGGTSPKFF
TRBV4-1,TRBD1,-,TRBJ1-2,TGCGCCAGCAGCCAAGAGCACAGGGGTGGCTACACCTTC,CASSQEHRGGYTF
TRBV27,-,-,TRBJ1-2,TGTGCCAGCAGTTTCGCCCCAGCTAACTATGGCTACACCTTC,CASSFAPANYGYTF
TRBV4-3,-,-,TRBJ2-3,TGCGCCAGCAGCCAAGACCCCCCTGGCGGGGCAACAGCCACAGATACGCAGTATTTT,CASSQDPPGGATATDTQYF
TRBV6-5,-,once,TRBJ1-2,TGTGCCAGCATTACAGGGACGTCTAACTATGGCTACACCTTC,CASITGTSNYGYTF
TRBV5-1,-,once,TRBJ1-2,TGCGCCAGCAGCTTACCCCCGGGGGGTGACTATGGCTACACCTTC,CASSLPPGGDYGYTF
TRBV6-5,-,few,TRBJ2-7,TGTGCCAGCAAACCCGCCAGGGCCTACGAGCAGTACTTC,CASKPARAYEQYF
TRBV10-1,TRBD1,-,TRBJ1-1,TGCGCCAGCAGTGAGTCGGACAGGGGCCTTAACACTGAAGCTTTCTTT,CASSESDRGLNTEAFF
TRBV5-4,TRBD1,-,TRBJ2-7,TGTGCCAGCAGCTTGGAGAGACAGGGCTACGAGCAGTACTTC,CASSLERQGYEQYF
TRBV19,-,-,TRBJ1-1,TGTGCCAGTAGTATCGGGTACGGAAACACTGAAGCTTTCTTT,CASSIGYGNTEAFF
TRBV6-2/TRBV6-3,-,-,TRBJ1-6,TGTGCCAGCAGTTACAGGGAGTATAATTCACCCCTCCACTTT,CASSYREYNSPLHF
TRBV9,-,-,TRBJ2-1,TGTGCCAGCAGCGTAGGGAGCAGGGGCTACAATGAGCAGTTCTTC,CASSVGSRGYNEQFF
TRBV7-3,TRBD1,-,TRBJ2-3,TGTGCCAGCAGCCCCGACAGGGGTAAGACAGATACGCAGTATTTT,CASSPDRGKTDTQYF
TRBV3-1/TRBV3-2,-,-,TRBJ1-5,TGTGCCAGCAGCCAAGATCGAGATCAGCCCCAGCATTTT,CASSQDRDQPQHF
TRBV11-2,-,once,TRBJ1-2,TGTGCCAGCAGCTTAAAAACAGACTACACCTTC,CASSLKTDYTF
TRBV7-2,-,-,TRBJ1-2,TGTGCCAGCAGCTCAAGCTCAGGCTATGGCTACACCTTC,CASSSSSGYGYTF
TRBV6-5,-,-,TRBJ1-2,TGTGCCAGCAGCCGGCTTTACCGGGACTATGGCTACACCTTC,CASSRLYRDYGYTF
TRBV18,TRBD1,-,TRBJ1-2,TGTGCCAGCTCGCTGGGACAGGGCAATGGCTACACCTTC,CASSLGQGNGYTF
TRBV30,TRBD2,-,TRBJ2-2,TGTGCCTGGGCAAGACTAGCGGGGGGCACCGGGGAGCTGTTTTTT,CAWARLAGGTGELFF
TRBV18,TRBD1,once,TRBJ1-2,TGTGCCAGCTCACCAGGGCCAGGGGGCTCACCTAACTATGGCTACACCTTC,CASSPGPGGSPNYGYTF
TRBV30,-,-,TRBJ1-1,TGTGCCTCGACTTTACCAGGGAAGGCGAACACTGAAGCTTTCTTT,CASTLPGKANTEAFF
TRBV21-1,-,-,TRBJ1-1,TGTGCCAGCAGCGCGACAGGGGCTGACACTGAAGCTTTCTTT,CASSATGADTEAFF
TRBV4-2,TRBD2,-,TRBJ2-3,TGTGCCAGCAGCCCCACCTTCTCTAGCGGGAGGGCCCTAAGCACAGATACGCAGTATTTT,CASSPTFSSGRALSTDTQYF
TRBV6-1,-,-,TRBJ1-2,TGTGCCAGCAGTGAAGCGGGGACAAACTATGGCTACACCTTC,CASSEAGTNYGYTF
TRBV27,-,-,TRBJ1-1,TGTGCCAGCAGTTGGGGGGGCGCTGACACTGAAGCTTTCTTT,CASSWGGADTEAFF
TRBV5-1,TRBD1,-,TRBJ1-1,TGCGCCAGCAGCCAGACAGGGGACACTGAAGCTTTCTTT,CASSQTGDTEAFF
TRBV5-1,TRBD2,-,TRBJ2-6,TGCGCCAGCAGCTCGCTAGCGGGACCTAGTCACCCTGGGGCCAACGTCCTGACTTTC,CASSSLAGPSHPGANVLTF
TRBV6-5,TRBD2,-,TRBJ2-1,TGTGCCAGCAGTTCGGTGGGGGGGATGTCCTACAATGAGCAGTTCTTC,CASSSVGGMSYNEQFF
TRBV2,TRBD2,-,TRBJ2-7,TGTGCCAGCAGTGAAAGTCTGGGAGGGAACGAGCAGTACTTC,CASSESLGGNEQYF
TRBV27,TRBD1,-,TRBJ1-1,TGTGCCAGCAGCCCACTCGTCACAGGGGTAAACACTGAAGCTTTCTTT,CASSPLVTGVNTEAFF
TRBV24-1,-,-,TRBJ2-5,TGTGCCCCGGGAGAGGGTAAGGAGACCCAGTACTTC,CAPGEGKETQYF
TRBV4-1,-,-,TRBJ1-1,TGCGCCAGCAGCCAGGATCCTGGGCGGGGGGCGCCCACTGAAGCTTTCTTT,CASSQDPGRGAPTEAFF
TRBV19,-,-,TRBJ1-5,TGTGCCAGTAGTCCAGGGCCTAGCAATCAGCCCCAGCATTTT,CASSPGPSNQPQHF
TRBV27,TRBD1,-,TRBJ1-5,TGTGCCAGCAGTCCACGGGACAGGGCCAGCAATCAGCCCCAGCATTTT,CASSPRDRASNQPQHF
TRBV27,TRBD2,-,TRBJ2-7,TGTGCCAGCAGTTTATCGAGGAGGGTCGGGGGGGCGTACGAGCAGTACTTC,CASSLSRRVGGAYEQYF
TRBV10-3,TRBD2,-,TRBJ2-7,TGTGCCATCAGTGAGGGGTGGCTAGCGGGGGGTTACACCTACGAGCAGTACTTC,CAISEGWLAGGYTYEQYF
TRBV7-3,-,-,TRBJ1-1,TGTGCCAGCAGCTTCCGGGGTTCGGGCACTGAAGCTTTCTTT,CASSFRGSGTEAFF
TRBV7-9,TRBD2,-,TRBJ2-5,TGTGCCAGCAGCTCCCCCTTGACTAGCGGGGAAGAGACCCAGTACTTC,CASSSPLTSGEETQYF
TRBV5-5,-,-,TRBJ1-3,TGTGCCAGCAGCTTACAAGACAGGCTCTCTGGAAACACCATATATTTT,CASSLQDRLSGNTIYF
TRBV9,-,few,TRBJ1-2,TGTGCCATATCCGAGGGGGACTATGGCTACACCTTC,CAISEGDYGYTF